Given below is one T cell receptor beta chain in context. Its antigen is as yet unknown. Profiling relied on immunoSEQ multiplex PCR, and the TCRdb table lists in-frame clones only, not all of them. Counted here are tens of thousands of clones, roughly 86% occurring once; the ten biggest clones make up around 5.5%. The sample originates from a study of T cell responses to AZD1222 COVID-19 vaccine. At the level of the study: Second-dose intervals of approximately 4 or approximately 12 weeks were pooled.

Findings of the study overall: Spike-specific TCR breadth and depth grew following two AZD1222 doses.

V lost 3 bases and J 4 bases, leaving 9 bases between the germline ends. The CDR3 length is 14 residues. Looked up from germline, CDR1 is MGHDK and CDR2 is SYGVNS. The chain links TRBV25-1 to TRBJ2-2; D call uncertain. This clonotype originated in an adult in good health. This material consisted of peripheral blood, taken on day 0 of AZD1222 vaccination. The chain's CDR3 is CASSDPTVTGELFF. In nucleotides, the CDR3 is TGTGCCAGCAGTGACCCGACGGTCACCGGGGAGCTGTTTTTT.